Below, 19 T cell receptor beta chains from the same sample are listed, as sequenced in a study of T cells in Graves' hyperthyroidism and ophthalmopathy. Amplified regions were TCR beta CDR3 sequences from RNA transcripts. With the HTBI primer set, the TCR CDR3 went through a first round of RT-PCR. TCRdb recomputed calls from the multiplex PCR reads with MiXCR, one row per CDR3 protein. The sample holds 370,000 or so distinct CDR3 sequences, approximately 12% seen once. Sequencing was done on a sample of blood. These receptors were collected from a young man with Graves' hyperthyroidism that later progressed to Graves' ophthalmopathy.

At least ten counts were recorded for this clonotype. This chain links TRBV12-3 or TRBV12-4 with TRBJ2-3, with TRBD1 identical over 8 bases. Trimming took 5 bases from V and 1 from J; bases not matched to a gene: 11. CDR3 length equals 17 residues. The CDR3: CASSPWTGLYGTDTQYF. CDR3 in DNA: TGTGCCAGCAGTCCATGGACAGGGTTATATGGCACAGATACGCAGTATTTT.

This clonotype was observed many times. CDR3 in DNA: TGCAGTGCTAGAACCCCGGGACAGACTAACTATGGCTACACCTTC. It yields the protein CSARTPGQTNYGYTF. This chain connects TRBV20-1 to TRBJ1-2; 7 bases match TRBD1. The trim removed 2 bases at V and 0 bases at J, leaving 6 bases unmatched. This CDR3 is built from 15 residues. The germline V gene encodes CDR1 DFQATT and CDR2 SNEGSKA (reference sequence).

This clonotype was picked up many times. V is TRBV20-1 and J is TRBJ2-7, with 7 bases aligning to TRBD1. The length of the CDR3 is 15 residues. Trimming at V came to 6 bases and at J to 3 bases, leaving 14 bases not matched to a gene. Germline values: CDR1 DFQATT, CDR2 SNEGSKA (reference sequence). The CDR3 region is CSAIRAGQEYYEQYF. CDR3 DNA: TGCAGTGCAATACGAGCAGGACAGGAGTACTACGAGCAGTACTTC.

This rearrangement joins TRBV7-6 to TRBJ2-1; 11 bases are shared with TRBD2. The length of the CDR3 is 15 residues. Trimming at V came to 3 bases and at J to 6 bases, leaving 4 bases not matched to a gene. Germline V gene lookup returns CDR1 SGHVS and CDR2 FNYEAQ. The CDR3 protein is CASSLSGTSGNEQFF. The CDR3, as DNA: TGTGCCAGCAGCTTGTCCGGGACTAGCGGCAATGAGCAGTTCTTC.

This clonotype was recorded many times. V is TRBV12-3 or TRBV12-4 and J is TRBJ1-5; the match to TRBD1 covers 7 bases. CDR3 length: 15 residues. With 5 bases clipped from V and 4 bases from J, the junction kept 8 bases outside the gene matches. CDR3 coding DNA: TGTGCCAGCAGTCCACAGACAGGGTGGAATCAGCCCCAGCATTTT. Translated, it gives CASSPQTGWNQPQHF.

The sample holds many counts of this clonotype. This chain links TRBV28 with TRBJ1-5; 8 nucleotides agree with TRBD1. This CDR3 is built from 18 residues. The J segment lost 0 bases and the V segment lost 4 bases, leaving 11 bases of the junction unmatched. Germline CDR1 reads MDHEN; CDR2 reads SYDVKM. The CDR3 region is CASSYRQGKGYSNQPQHF. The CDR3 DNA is TGTGCCAGCAGTTACAGACAGGGGAAGGGCTATAGCAATCAGCCCCAGCATTTT. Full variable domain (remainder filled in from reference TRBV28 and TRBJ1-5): DVKVTQSSRYLVKRTGEKVFLECVQDMDHENMFWYRQDPGLGLRLIYFSYDVKMKEKGDIPEGYSVSREKKERFSLILESASTNQTSMYLCASSYRQGKGYSNQPQHFGDGTRLSIL.

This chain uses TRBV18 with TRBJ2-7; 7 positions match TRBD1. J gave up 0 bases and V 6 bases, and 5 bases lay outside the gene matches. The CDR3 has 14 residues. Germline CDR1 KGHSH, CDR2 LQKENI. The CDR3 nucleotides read TGTGCCAGCTCGACAGGGCCTAGCTCCTACGAGCAGTACTTC. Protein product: CASSTGPSSYEQYF.

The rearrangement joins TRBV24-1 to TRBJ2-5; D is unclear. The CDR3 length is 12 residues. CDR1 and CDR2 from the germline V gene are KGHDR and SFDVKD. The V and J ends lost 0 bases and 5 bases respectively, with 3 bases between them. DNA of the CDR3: TGTGCCACCAGTGATTTGCAGGAGACCCAGTACTTC. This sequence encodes CATSDLQETQYF.

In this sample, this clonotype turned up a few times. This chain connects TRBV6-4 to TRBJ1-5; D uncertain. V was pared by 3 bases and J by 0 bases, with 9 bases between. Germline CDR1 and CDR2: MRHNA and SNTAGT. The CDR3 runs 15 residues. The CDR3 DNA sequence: TGTGCCAGCAGTGAAGGAAGGGATAGCAATCAGCCCCAGCATTTT. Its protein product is CASSEGRDSNQPQHF.

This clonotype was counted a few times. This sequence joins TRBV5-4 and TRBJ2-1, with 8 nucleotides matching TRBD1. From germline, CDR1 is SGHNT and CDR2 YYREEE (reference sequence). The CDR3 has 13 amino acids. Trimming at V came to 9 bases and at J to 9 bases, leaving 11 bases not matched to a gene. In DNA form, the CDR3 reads TGTGCCAACGCCAACAGGGGGTCGGGTGAGCAGTTCTTC. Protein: CANANRGSGEQFF.

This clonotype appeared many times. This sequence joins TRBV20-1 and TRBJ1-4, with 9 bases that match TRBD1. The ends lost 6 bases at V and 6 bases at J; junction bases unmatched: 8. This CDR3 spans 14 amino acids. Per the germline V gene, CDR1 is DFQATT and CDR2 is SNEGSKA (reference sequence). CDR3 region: CSAAYRGRDEKLFF. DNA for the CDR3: TGCAGTGCAGCTTACAGGGGGCGGGATGAAAAACTGTTTTTT.

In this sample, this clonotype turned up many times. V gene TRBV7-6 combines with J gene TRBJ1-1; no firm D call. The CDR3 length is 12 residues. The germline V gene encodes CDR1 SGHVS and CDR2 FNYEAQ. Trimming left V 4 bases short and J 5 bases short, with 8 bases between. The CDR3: CASSCSGTEAFF. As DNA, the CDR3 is TGTGCCAGCAGCTGTTCGGGGACTGAAGCTTTCTTT. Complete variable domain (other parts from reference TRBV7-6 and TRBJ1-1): GAGVSQSPRYKVTKRGQDVALRCDPISGHVSLYWYRQALGQGPEFLTYFNYEAQQDKSGLPNDRFSAERPEGSISTLTIQRTEQRDSAMYRCASSCSGTEAFFGQGTRLTVV.

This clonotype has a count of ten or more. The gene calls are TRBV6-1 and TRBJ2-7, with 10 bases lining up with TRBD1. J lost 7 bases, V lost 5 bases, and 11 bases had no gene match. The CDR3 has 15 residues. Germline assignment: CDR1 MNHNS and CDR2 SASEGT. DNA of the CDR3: TGTGCCAGCAGTTCGCCGGGACAGGGGTCTAGGGAGCAGTACTTC. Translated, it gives CASSSPGQGSREQYF.

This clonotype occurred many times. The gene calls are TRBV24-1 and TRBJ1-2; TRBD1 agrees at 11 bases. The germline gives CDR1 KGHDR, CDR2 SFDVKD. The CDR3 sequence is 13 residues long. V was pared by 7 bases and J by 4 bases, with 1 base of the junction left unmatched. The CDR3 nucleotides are TGTGCCACCAGGGGACAGGGGGTCTATGGCTACACCTTC. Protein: CATRGQGVYGYTF.

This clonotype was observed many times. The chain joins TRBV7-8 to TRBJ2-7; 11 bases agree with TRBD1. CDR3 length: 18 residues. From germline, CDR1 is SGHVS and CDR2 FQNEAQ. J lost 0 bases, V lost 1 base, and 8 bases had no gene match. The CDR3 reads CASSLEGTGGSSSYEQYF. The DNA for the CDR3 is TGTGCCAGCAGCTTAGAGGGGACAGGGGGATCGAGCTCCTACGAGCAGTACTTC. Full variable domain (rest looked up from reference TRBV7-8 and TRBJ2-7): GAGVSQSPRYKVAKRGQDVALRCDPISGHVSLFWYQQALGQGPEFLTYFQNEAQLDKSGLPSDRFFAERPEGSVSTLKIQRTQQEDSAVYLCASSLEGTGGSSSYEQYFGPGTRLTVT.

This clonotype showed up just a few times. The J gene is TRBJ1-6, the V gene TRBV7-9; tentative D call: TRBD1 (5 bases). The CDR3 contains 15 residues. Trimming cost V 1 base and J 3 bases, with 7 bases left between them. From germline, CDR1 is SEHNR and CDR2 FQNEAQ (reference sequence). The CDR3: CASSLEGDYNSPLHF. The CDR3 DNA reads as TGTGCCAGCAGCTTAGAAGGGGACTATAATTCACCCCTCCACTTT.

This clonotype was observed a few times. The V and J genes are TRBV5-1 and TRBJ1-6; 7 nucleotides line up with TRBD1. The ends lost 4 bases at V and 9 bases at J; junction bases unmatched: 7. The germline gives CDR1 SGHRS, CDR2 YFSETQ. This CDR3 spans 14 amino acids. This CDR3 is CASSQDRARSPLHF. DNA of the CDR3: TGCGCCAGCAGCCAAGACAGGGCACGTTCACCCCTCCACTTT.

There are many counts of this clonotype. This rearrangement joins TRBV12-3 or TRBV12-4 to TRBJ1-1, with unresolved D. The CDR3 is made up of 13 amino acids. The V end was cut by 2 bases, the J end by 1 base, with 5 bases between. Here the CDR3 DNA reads TGTGCCAGCAGTTTAATGAGGAACACTGAAGCTTTCTTT. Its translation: CASSLMRNTEAFF.

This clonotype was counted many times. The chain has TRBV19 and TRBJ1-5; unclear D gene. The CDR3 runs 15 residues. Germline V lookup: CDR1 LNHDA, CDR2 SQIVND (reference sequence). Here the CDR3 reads CVLFWANKWDQPQHF. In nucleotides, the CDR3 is TGTGTTCTGTTCTGGGCTAACAAGTGGGATCAGCCCCAGCATTTT.